What follows describes a single T cell receptor beta chain. TCRdb fed the PCR reads into MiXCR, producing one record per CDR3 protein. The table lists under 100,000 distinct CDR3 sequences, over 45% of them singletons. This CDR3 contains 12 residues. The germline V and J ends were trimmed by 6 bases and 7 bases, with 12 bases remaining between them. This entry belongs to a study of CDR3 diversity in severe acne. This clonotype originated in a male donor in good health, serving as a control. The sequencing input was blood. The chain employs TRBV12-3 or TRBV12-4 and TRBJ1-2, with D possibly TRBD1 on 6 matching bases. The CDR3 protein is CASSPEGGGYTF. Here the CDR3 DNA reads TGTGCCAGCAGCCCAGAAGGGGGTGGCTACACCTTC.